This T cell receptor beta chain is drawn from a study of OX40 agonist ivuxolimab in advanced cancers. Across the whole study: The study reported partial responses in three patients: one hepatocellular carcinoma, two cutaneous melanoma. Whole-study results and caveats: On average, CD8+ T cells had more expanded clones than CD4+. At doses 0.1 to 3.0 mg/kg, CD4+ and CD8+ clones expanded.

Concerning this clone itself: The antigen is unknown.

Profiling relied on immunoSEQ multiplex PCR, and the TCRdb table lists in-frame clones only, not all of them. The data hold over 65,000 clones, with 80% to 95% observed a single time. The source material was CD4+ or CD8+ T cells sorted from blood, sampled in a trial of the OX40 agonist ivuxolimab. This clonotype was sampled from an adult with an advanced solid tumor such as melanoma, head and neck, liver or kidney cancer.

The CDR3 DNA follows: TGCGCCAGCAGCCAAGGACAGCAAGAGACCCAGTACTTC. The encoded protein is CASSQGQQETQYF. The chain uses TRBV4-3 and TRBJ2-5, with D tentatively TRBD1 (5 bases). Germline-derived CDR1 and CDR2 are LGHNA and YSLEER. This CDR3 comprises 13 residues. Trimming removed 1 base from V and 2 bases from J, with 5 bases in between.